What follows are 31 T cell receptor beta chains derived from one specimen sequenced in a study of blood T cells in healthy people across ages. A second about 7 to 12 cycle PCR used barcoded and J-beta primers. TCRdb ran MiXCR on the 5' RACE reads and lists one entry per CDR3 protein. Found here are more than 800,000 distinct CDR3 sequences, 45% of them singletons; the top ten hold approximately 20%. The sequencing input was blood. These receptors all stem from a woman in her sixties or seventies in good health.

The chain carries TRBV7-2 and TRBJ2-3; TRBD1 agrees at 8 bases. The CDR3 is 15 amino acids. V gave up 4 bases and J gave up 2 bases; unmatched junction bases: 5. CDR1 is SGHTA and CDR2 is FQGNSA in the germline V gene. This chain's CDR3 is CASSSGTGYTDTQYF. CDR3 DNA sequence: TGTGCCAGCAGCTCCGGGACAGGATACACAGATACGCAGTATTTT.

This clonotype was recorded a few times. V is TRBV5-1 and J is TRBJ2-3; 13 bases are a match to TRBD2. The V gene's germline CDR1 is SGHRS and CDR2 YFSETQ. V trimming: 8 bases; J trimming: 2 bases; junction bases outside the gene matches: 8. The CDR3 has 16 amino acids. The CDR3 sequence: CASYPGLAGSTDTQYF. The CDR3 DNA reads as TGCGCCAGTTATCCGGGACTAGCGGGATCCACAGATACGCAGTATTTT.

This clonotype was observed a single time. V gene TRBV12-3 or TRBV12-4 combines with J gene TRBJ2-3; 8 bases are a match to TRBD2. The length of the CDR3 is 15 residues. V trimming: 3 bases; J trimming: 2 bases; junction bases outside the gene matches: 4. CDR3 DNA sequence: TGTGCCAGCAGTTTGACTAGCGACCTCACAGATACGCAGTATTTT. This codes for CASSLTSDLTDTQYF.

The genes are TRBV2 and TRBJ1-5; a possible D gene is TRBD1 (5 bases). Per germline, CDR1 SNHLY and CDR2 FYNNEI. The V end was cut by 8 bases, the J end by 7 bases, with 15 bases between. This CDR3 is built from 13 residues. CDR3 residues: CASGTGHWQPQHF. In DNA, the CDR3 is TGTGCCAGCGGGACCGGGCATTGGCAGCCCCAGCATTTT.

The V gene is TRBV27, the J gene TRBJ2-1; 12 positions agree with TRBD2. Germline loops: CDR1 MNHEY, CDR2 SMNVEV (reference sequence). CDR3 length: 17 amino acids. V dropped 5 bases and J dropped 5; count of bases not matched to a gene: 10. Here the CDR3 reads CASSPRPGTSGHNEQFF. CDR3 coding DNA: TGTGCCAGCAGTCCGCGTCCCGGGACTAGCGGGCACAATGAGCAGTTCTTC.

This clonotype was observed once. The V and J genes are TRBV28 and TRBJ1-2; 7 bases are shared with TRBD1. Germline CDR1 is MDHEN and CDR2 is SYDVKM. The CDR3 length is 16 residues. V gave up 7 bases and J gave up 1 base; unmatched junction bases: 12. CDR3: CASTNRDRLINYGYTF. For the CDR3, the DNA is TGTGCCAGCACCAACCGGGACAGACTTATTAACTATGGCTACACCTTC.

The chain is built from TRBV2 and TRBJ2-1; 10 bases agree with TRBD2. CDR3 length equals 15 residues. CDR1 is SNHLY, CDR2 FYNNEI, per germline. The trim removed 6 bases at V and 6 bases at J, leaving 8 bases unmatched. Here the CDR3 reads CASRTGTSDFNEQFF. CDR3 nucleotides: TGTGCCAGCAGAACCGGGACTAGCGATTTCAATGAGCAGTTCTTC.

V is TRBV5-1 and J is TRBJ2-1, with TRBD2 matching over 12 bases. This CDR3 region has 17 residues. With V trimmed by 0 bases and J by 7 bases, 8 bases remained unmatched. CDR1 and CDR2 (germline): SGHRS, YFSETQ. Written as DNA, the CDR3 is TGCGCCAGCAGCTTGGCTCCCGGGACTAGCGGGCAAAATGAGCAGTTCTTC. Protein product: CASSLAPGTSGQNEQFF.

This clonotype was observed many times. The V gene is TRBV5-4, the J gene TRBJ2-1, with 8 positions matching TRBD2. The CDR3 loop spans 15 amino acids. In germline, CDR1 is SGHNT, CDR2 YYREEE (reference sequence). The ends lost 4 bases at V and 5 bases at J; junction bases unmatched: 8. Here the CDR3 reads CASSPSGTRNNEQFF. CDR3 bases: TGTGCCAGCAGCCCTTCCGGGACTAGAAACAATGAGCAGTTCTTC.

This clonotype has just a few counts. The rearrangement uses TRBV7-9 and TRBJ1-2; the match to TRBD1 covers 7 bases. Unmatched junction bases numbered 3, after V lost 4 bases and J lost 4 bases. The germline gives CDR1 SEHNR, CDR2 FQNEAQ (reference sequence). The CDR3 is 13 residues long. The CDR3 coding sequence is TGTGCCAGCAGCTCCGGGACAGCCTATGGCTACACCTTC. Translated: CASSSGTAYGYTF.

As for this clonotype: Being one base from a much bigger clone, this may be a read error. This chain connects TRBV12-3 or TRBV12-4 to TRBJ1-6, with D possibly matching TRBD1 (5 bases). Deletions cut 3 bases from V and 11 bases from J, with 14 bases between. The CDR3 runs to 14 residues. CDR3 sequence: CASSFQGENPPLHF. The CDR3 DNA reads as TGTGCCAGCAGTTTTCAAGGGGAGAATCCACCCCTCCACTTT.

The J gene is TRBJ1-2, the V gene TRBV11-2; 7 positions match TRBD1. The trim removed 5 bases at V and 3 bases at J, leaving 6 bases unmatched. There are 14 residues in the CDR3. CDR1 is SGHAT, CDR2 FQNNGV, per germline. The CDR3 sequence: CASSPPDRDYGYTF. CDR3 nucleotide sequence: TGTGCCAGCAGCCCCCCCGACAGGGACTATGGCTACACCTTC.

This rearrangement joins TRBV20-1 to TRBJ2-7; 8 bases match TRBD1. Germline V gives CDR1 DFQATT, CDR2 SNEGSKA (reference sequence). V shed 0 bases, J shed 5 bases, and the junction held 6 bases outside the gene matches. The CDR3 loop spans 14 amino acids. The CDR3 loop reads CSAREGRGHDEQYF. The CDR3 nucleotides read TGCAGTGCTAGAGAAGGCAGGGGGCACGACGAGCAGTACTTC.

The rearrangement uses TRBV20-1 and TRBJ1-4, with unresolved D. Germline lookup yields CDR1 DFQATT and CDR2 SNEGSKA (reference sequence). V lost 6 bases to trimming and J lost 5 bases, with 19 bases between them. This CDR3 has 15 amino acids. The CDR3 loop reads CSASGRPMGNEKLFF. CDR3 nucleotide sequence: TGCAGTGCCAGTGGCAGGCCAATGGGAAATGAAAAACTGTTTTTT.

In this sample, this clonotype turned up once. The chain links TRBV28 to TRBJ1-2; weak D call: TRBD1 (6 bases). Germline V gives CDR1 MDHEN, CDR2 SYDVKM. V lost 10 bases, J lost 4 bases, and 13 bases lay in between. The CDR3 loop spans 12 amino acids. The CDR3 DNA follows: TGTGCCAACCGGGACACAGCCTATGGCTACACCTTC. It translates to CANRDTAYGYTF.

The chain employs TRBV6-5 and TRBJ1-5, with TRBD1 matching 11 bases. This CDR3 has 19 residues. The junction had 13 bases not matched to a gene; V was cut back by 5 bases and J by 1 base. The germline CDR1 and CDR2 sequences are MNHEY and SVGAGI. CDR3 sequence: CASSTRRDRGLWSNQPQHF. As DNA, the CDR3 is TGTGCCAGCAGTACCCGAAGGGACAGGGGGTTGTGGAGCAATCAGCCCCAGCATTTT.

This clonotype occurred a few times. The rearrangement joins TRBV20-1 to TRBJ1-6; D remains unclear. Germline CDR1 and CDR2: DFQATT and SNEGSKA (reference sequence). The CDR3 length is 15 residues. Trimming removed 3 bases from V and 5 bases from J, with 14 bases in between. CDR3: CSASPSTADNSPLHF. The CDR3 region has the DNA TGCAGTGCTAGCCCTTCGACGGCGGATAATTCACCCCTCCACTTT.

Regarding this clonotype: An end of the junction differs from the germline gene, which may be a read error. The chain joins TRBV29-1 to TRBJ2-7, with a weak D call TRBD2 (5 bases). Germline loops: CDR1 SQVTM, CDR2 ANQGSEA. The CDR3 runs to 13 residues. The CDR3 region has the DNA TGCAGCGCTGAAGACGGGGTGGGCGGCGAGCAGTACTTC. Its protein product is CSAEDGVGGEQYF.

This clonotype was seen a few times. J is TRBJ2-7 and V is TRBV27, with 9 bases lining up with TRBD1. The CDR3 sequence is 13 residues long. Germline CDR1 and CDR2: MNHEY and SMNVEV (reference sequence). Trimming cost V 3 bases and J 4 bases; bases outside gene matches: 1. For the CDR3, the DNA is TGTGCCAGCAGTTTCGGGACAGGGTACGAGCAGTACTTC. Its translation is CASSFGTGYEQYF.

The chain links TRBV15 to TRBJ2-1; 8 bases align to TRBD2. Losses at the gene ends were 3 bases for V and 2 bases for J; bases not matched to a gene: 9. CDR3 length: 17 residues. Germline-derived CDR1 and CDR2 are LNHNV and YYDKDF (reference sequence). The CDR3 nucleotides read TGTGCCACCAGCAGGAACCGGGGGGGAGTAACCTACAATGAGCAGTTCTTC. As protein: CATSRNRGGVTYNEQFF.

In this sample, this clonotype turned up many times. The rearrangement joins TRBV12-3 or TRBV12-4 to TRBJ2-7; 9 bases map to TRBD2. The V gene end was trimmed by 3 bases and the J gene end by 5 bases; junction bases not matched to a gene: 5. The CDR3 is made up of 14 amino acids. This CDR3 is CASSFAGGSHEQYF. CDR3 coding DNA: TGTGCCAGCAGTTTCGCGGGGGGGAGCCACGAGCAGTACTTC.

The V call is TRBV5-6, the J call TRBJ2-1, with D maybe TRBD1 (5 bases). Germline assignment: CDR1 SGHDT and CDR2 YYEEEE. Trimming removed 3 bases at V and 0 bases at J, with 13 bases between. The CDR3 is 16 amino acids. In DNA form, the CDR3 reads TGTGCCAGCAGCTCAGAACAGGTTAGCTCCTACAATGAGCAGTTCTTC. This codes for CASSSEQVSSYNEQFF. The complete variable domain, with remaining parts taken from reference TRBV5-6 and TRBJ2-1, reads DAGVTQSPTHLIKTRGQQVTLRCSPKSGHDTVSWYQQALGQGPQFIFQYYEEEERQRGNFPDRFSGHQFPNYSSELNVNALLLGDSALYLCASSSEQVSSYNEQFFGPGTRLTVL.

This chain uses TRBV24-1 with TRBJ2-4; D is uncertain. Germline assignment: CDR1 KGHDR and CDR2 SFDVKD. CDR3 length: 16 residues. Trimming took 3 bases from V and 0 from J, leaving 11 bases between them. The CDR3: CATSDLFRIAKNIQYF. The CDR3 bases are TGTGCCACCAGTGATCTCTTCCGAATAGCCAAAAACATTCAGTACTTC.

The V call is TRBV7-2, the J call TRBJ2-1; 12 positions agree with TRBD2. The CDR3 totals 17 residues. Germline assignment: CDR1 SGHTA and CDR2 FQGNSA. Germline trimming cut 1 base from V and 4 bases from J; bases unmatched to any gene: 5. CDR3 residues: CASSLVLAGGIYNEQFF. The CDR3 DNA is TGTGCCAGCAGCTTAGTCCTAGCGGGAGGGATATACAATGAGCAGTTCTTC. Drawing the rest from reference TRBV7-2 and TRBJ2-1, the complete variable domain is GAGVSQSPSNKVTEKGKDVELRCDPISGHTALYWYRQSLGQGLEFLIYFQGNSAPDKSGLPSDRFSAERTGGSVSTLTIQRTQQEDSAVYLCASSLVLAGGIYNEQFFGPGTRLTVL.

The chain recombines TRBV7-8 with TRBJ2-1, with D maybe TRBD1 (5 bases). The J call is doubtful: the DNA matches TRBJ2-7 better. Germline-derived CDR1 and CDR2 are SGHVS and FQNEAQ. The CDR3 has 13 amino acids. CDR3 amino acids: CASSTRTYNEQYF. The CDR3 DNA reads as TGTGCCAGCAGCACACGGACATACAATGAGCAGTACTTC.

This clonotype has just a few counts. The chain combines TRBV20-1 with TRBJ2-1; 11 nucleotides align to TRBD2. The germline V gene encodes CDR1 DFQATT and CDR2 SNEGSKA (reference sequence). This CDR3 is 18 amino acids long. Losses at the gene ends were 6 bases for V and 3 bases for J; bases not matched to a gene: 16. The CDR3 bases are TGCAGTGCAGAAAACTTAGCGGGAGGGCTTCTCCTCTACAATGAGCAGTTCTTC. Protein sequence: CSAENLAGGLLLYNEQFF.

This clonotype turned up a few times. This chain links TRBV20-1 with TRBJ2-3; D might be TRBD2 (7 bases). V gave up 3 bases and J gave up 3 bases, with 19 bases separating them. From germline, CDR1 is DFQATT and CDR2 SNEGSKA (reference sequence). This CDR3 is built from 16 residues. This CDR3 reads CSASGGTQGGTDTQYF. In nucleotides, the CDR3 is TGCAGTGCTAGCGGGGGGACACAAGGAGGGACAGATACGCAGTATTTT.

In regard to this clonotype: This may be a read error, as it is one base from a much larger clone. The chain is built from TRBV28 and TRBJ2-7, with D unresolved. The last part of the DNA fits TRBJ2-5 better; the J call may be wrong. The CDR3 runs 14 residues. Per the germline V gene, CDR1 is MDHEN and CDR2 is SYDVKM. CDR3 loop: CVSSWTRQQETQYF. The CDR3 bases are TGTGTCAGCAGTTGGACCAGACAACAAGAGACCCAGTACTTC.

The rearrangement uses TRBV27 and TRBJ1-2, with 12 bases lining up with TRBD1. The ends lost 6 bases at V and 6 bases at J; junction bases unmatched: 8. The CDR3 loop spans 15 amino acids. CDR1 is MNHEY and CDR2 is SMNVEV in the germline V gene (reference sequence). The DNA for the CDR3 is TGTGCCAGCAGCCCTTGGGGGACAGGGGGCAATGGCTACACCTTC. It yields the protein CASSPWGTGGNGYTF.

V gene TRBV20-1 combines with J gene TRBJ1-6; D gene ambiguous. Germline V gene sequence: CDR1 DFQATT, CDR2 SNEGSKA (reference sequence). Trimming removed 0 bases at V and 3 bases at J, with 12 bases between. The CDR3 is 16 amino acids. The chain's CDR3 is CSAREQIGVYNSPLHF. As DNA, the CDR3 is TGCAGTGCTAGAGAGCAGATTGGAGTCTATAATTCACCCCTCCACTTT.

The chain uses TRBV20-1 and TRBJ2-5, with unresolved D. Trimming cost V 5 bases and J 5 bases, with 12 bases left between them. CDR1 is DFQATT and CDR2 is SNEGSKA in the germline V gene (reference sequence). The CDR3 extends over 12 amino acids. Here the CDR3 DNA reads TGCAGTGCTTCCTCGGTCCGGGAGACCCAGTACTTC. It encodes CSASSVRETQYF.